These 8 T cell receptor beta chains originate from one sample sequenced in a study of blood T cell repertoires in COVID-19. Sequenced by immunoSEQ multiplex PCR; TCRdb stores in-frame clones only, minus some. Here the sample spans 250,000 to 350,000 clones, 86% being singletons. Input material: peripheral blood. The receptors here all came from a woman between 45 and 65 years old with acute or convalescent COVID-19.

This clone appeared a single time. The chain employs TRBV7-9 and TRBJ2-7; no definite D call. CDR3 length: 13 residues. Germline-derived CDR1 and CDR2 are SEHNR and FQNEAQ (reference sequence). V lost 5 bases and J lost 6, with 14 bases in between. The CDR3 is CASSLGPSSEQYF. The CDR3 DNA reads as TGTGCCAGCAGCCTAGGGCCCAGTTCCGAGCAGTACTTC. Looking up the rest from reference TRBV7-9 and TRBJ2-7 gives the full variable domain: DTGVSQNPRHKITKRGQNVTFRCDPISEHNRLYWYRQTLGQGPEFLTYFQNEAQLEKSRLLSDRFSAERPKGSFSTLEIQRTEQGDSAMYLCASSLGPSSEQYFGPGTRLTVT.

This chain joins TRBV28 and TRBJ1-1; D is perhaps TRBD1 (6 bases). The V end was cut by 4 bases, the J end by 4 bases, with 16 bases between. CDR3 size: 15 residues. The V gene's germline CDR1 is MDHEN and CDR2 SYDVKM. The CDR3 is CASSSPGGASTEAFF. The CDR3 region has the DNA TGTGCCAGCAGTTCCCCGGGGGGGGCGAGCACTGAAGCTTTCTTT. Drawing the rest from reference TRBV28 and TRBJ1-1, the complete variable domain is DVKVTQSSRYLVKRTGEKVFLECVQDMDHENMFWYRQDPGLGLRLIYFSYDVKMKEKGDIPEGYSVSREKKERFSLILESASTNQTSMYLCASSSPGGASTEAFFGQGTRLTVV.

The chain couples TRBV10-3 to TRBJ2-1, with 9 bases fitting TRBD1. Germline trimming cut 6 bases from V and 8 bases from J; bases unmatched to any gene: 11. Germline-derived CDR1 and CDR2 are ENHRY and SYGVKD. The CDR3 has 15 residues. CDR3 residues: CAISDGTGRNHEQFF. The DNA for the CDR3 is TGTGCCATCAGCGATGGGACAGGGAGGAACCATGAGCAGTTCTTC.

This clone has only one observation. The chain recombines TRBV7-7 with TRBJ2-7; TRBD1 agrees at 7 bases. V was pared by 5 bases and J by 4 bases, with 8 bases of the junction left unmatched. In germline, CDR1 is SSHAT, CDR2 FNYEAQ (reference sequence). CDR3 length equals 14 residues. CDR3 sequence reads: CASSRQGPRYEQYF. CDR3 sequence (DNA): TGTGCCAGCAGCCGACAGGGCCCCCGATACGAGCAGTACTTC.

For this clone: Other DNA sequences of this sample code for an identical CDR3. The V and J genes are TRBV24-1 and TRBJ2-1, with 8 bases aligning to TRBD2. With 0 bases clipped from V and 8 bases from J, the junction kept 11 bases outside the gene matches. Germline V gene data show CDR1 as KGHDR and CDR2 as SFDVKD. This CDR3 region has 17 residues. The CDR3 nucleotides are TGTGCCACCAGTGATTTGCGGGGGGGGGTCAGCCAGGATGAGCAGTTCTTC. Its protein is CATSDLRGGVSQDEQFF.

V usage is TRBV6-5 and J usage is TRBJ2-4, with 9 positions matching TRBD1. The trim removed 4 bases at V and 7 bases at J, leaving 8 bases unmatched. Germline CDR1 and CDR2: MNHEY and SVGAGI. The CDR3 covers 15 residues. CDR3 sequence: CASSSLQGAGNIQYF. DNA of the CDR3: TGTGCCAGCAGTTCCCTACAGGGGGCGGGCAACATTCAGTACTTC.

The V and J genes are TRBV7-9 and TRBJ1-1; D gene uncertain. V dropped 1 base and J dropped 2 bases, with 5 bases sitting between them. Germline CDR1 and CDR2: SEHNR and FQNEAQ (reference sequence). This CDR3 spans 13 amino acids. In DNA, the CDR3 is TGTGCCAGCAGCTTAGACTTTAACACTGAAGCTTTCTTT. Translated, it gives CASSLDFNTEAFF.

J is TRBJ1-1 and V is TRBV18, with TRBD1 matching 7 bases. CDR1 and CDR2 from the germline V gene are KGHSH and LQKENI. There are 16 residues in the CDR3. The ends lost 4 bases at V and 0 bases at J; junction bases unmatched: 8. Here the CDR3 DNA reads TGTGCCAGCTCACGGGTCAGGGGGATAATGAACACTGAAGCTTTCTTT. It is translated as CASSRVRGIMNTEAFF.